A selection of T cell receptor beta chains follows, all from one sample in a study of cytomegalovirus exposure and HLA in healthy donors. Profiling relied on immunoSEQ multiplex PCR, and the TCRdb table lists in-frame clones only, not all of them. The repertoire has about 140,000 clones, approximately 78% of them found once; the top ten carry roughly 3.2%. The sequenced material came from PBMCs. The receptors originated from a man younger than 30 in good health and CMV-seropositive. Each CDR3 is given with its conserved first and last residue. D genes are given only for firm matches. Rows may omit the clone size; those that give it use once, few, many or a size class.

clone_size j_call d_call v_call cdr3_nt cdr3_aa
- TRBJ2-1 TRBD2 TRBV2 TGTGCCAGCATCACTAGCGGGGGCATTGAGCAGTTCTTC CASITSGGIEQFF
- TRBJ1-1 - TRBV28 TGTGCCAGCATCCGAGGGGGGGACACTGAAGCTTTCTTT CASIRGGDTEAFF
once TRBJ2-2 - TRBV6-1 TGTGCCGGTCCAGAGGGAGAATTCACCGGGGAGCTGTTTTTT CAGPEGEFTGELFF
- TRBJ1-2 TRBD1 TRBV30 TGTGCCTGGAGTGTAGAGACAGGGGGAAACTATGGCTACACCTTC CAWSVETGGNYGYTF
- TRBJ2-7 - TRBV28 TGTGCCAGCAGTTTAGGTCTGCTCCGAGACGAGCAGTACTTC CASSLGLLRDEQYF
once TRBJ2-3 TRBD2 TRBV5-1 TGCGCCAGCAGGGTAGCGGGGCTCACAGATACGCAGTATTTT CASRVAGLTDTQYF
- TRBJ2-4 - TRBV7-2 TGTGCCAGCAGCTTAGCCGATAGATTGCACTTC CASSLADRLHF
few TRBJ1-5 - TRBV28 TGTGCCAGCAGTTTAGCTGGGGCTAGCAATCAGCCCCAGCATTTT CASSLAGASNQPQHF
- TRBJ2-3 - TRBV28 TGTGCCAGCAGTTTATCCTTCGTTCGGTCCTCTAGCACAGATACGCAGTATTTT CASSLSFVRSSSTDTQYF
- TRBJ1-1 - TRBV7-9 TGTTCCAGCAGCCCGCTGCGGGCAAACACTGAAGCTTTCTTT CSSSPLRANTEAFF
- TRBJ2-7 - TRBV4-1 TGCGCCAGCAGCCAAAGTAGCTGGGCCTACGAGCAGTACTTC CASSQSSWAYEQYF
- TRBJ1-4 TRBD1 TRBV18 TGTGCCAGCTCTCCTACAGGGGATAATGAAAAACTGTTTTTT CASSPTGDNEKLFF
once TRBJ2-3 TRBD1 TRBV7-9 TGTTCCAGCAGCTTCGTCGACAGGGTAAAAGATACGCAGTATTTT CSSSFVDRVKDTQYF
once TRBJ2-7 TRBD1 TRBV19 TGTGCCAGTAGTGAAGGGACAGCATACTACGAGCAGTACTTC CASSEGTAYYEQYF
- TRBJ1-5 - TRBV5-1 TGCGCCAGCAGTCCCGACAGCCTAAATCAGCCCCAGCATTTT CASSPDSLNQPQHF
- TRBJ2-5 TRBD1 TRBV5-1 TGCGCCAGCAGCTTCACAGGGGAAGAGACCCAGTACTTC CASSFTGEETQYF
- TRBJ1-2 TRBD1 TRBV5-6 TGTGCCAGCAGCTTGGGGACAGGGAACTATGGCTACACCTTC CASSLGTGNYGYTF
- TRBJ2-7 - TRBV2 TGTGCCAGCAGTCGAGCCACCGAGCAGTACTTC CASSRATEQYF
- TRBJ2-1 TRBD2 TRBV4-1 TGCGCCAGCAGCCAAGATCACGAGCGGGGGTCCTACAGGAATGAGCAGTTCTTC CASSQDHERGSYRNEQFF
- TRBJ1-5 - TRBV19 TGTGCCAGTAGTATCGTTGGGAGTGGCAATCAGCCCCAGCATTTT CASSIVGSGNQPQHF
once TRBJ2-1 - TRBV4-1 TGCGCCAGCAGCCAAGGACTAACATACAATGAGCAGTTCTTC CASSQGLTYNEQFF
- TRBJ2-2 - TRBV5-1 TGCGCCAGCAGCTTGGCGAGGTGGGAGCTGTTTTTT CASSLARWELFF
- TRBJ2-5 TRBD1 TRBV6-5 TGTGCCAGCAGTTACTCGCCAGGGGGCTTGGAGACCCAGTACTTC CASSYSPGGLETQYF
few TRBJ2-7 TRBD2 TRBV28 TGTGCCAGCAGATCAACTAAACTAGCGGGAGGTCTCTCCTACGAGCAGTACTTC CASRSTKLAGGLSYEQYF
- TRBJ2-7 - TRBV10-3 TGTGCCATCAGTGAGCCATCAGGGTACGAGCAGTACTTC CAISEPSGYEQYF
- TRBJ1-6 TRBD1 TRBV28 TGTGCCAGCAGTTCGACCAGGGGGATAAGATCACCCCTCCACTTT CASSSTRGIRSPLHF
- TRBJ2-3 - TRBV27 TGTGCCAGCAGTTTATCGCCATTTAGGCTAGAAGATACGCAGTATTTT CASSLSPFRLEDTQYF
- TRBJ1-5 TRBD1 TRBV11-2 TGTGCCAGCAGCTGGGACAGCAGCAATCAGCCCCAGCATTTT CASSWDSSNQPQHF
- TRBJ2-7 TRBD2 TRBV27 TGTGCCAGCAAGAAGACTAGCGGGAGACACGAGCAGTACTTC CASKKTSGRHEQYF
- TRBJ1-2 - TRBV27 TGTGCCAGCAGTTCATTGGGGACAATCGGGGCTAACTATGGCTACACCTTC CASSSLGTIGANYGYTF
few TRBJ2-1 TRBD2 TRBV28 TGTGCCAGCAGTTTTAGCGGGAGCTCCTACAATGAGCAGTTCTTC CASSFSGSSYNEQFF
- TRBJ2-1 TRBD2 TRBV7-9 TGTGCCAGCAGCTTTGGGACTAGCGGGAGCGATGAGCAGTTCTTC CASSFGTSGSDEQFF
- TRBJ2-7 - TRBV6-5 TGTGCCAGCACCTTTTATCGAGGGCCAGGCGACGAGCAGTACTTC CASTFYRGPGDEQYF
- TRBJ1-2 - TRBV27 TGTGCCAGCAGCCCCGACATTAACTATGGCTACACCTTC CASSPDINYGYTF
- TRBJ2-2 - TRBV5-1 TGCGCCAGCAGCCCGGAAATCGGGGGGCCCGGGGAGCTGTTTTTT CASSPEIGGPGELFF
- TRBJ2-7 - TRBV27 TGTGCCAGCAAACTAAACGAGCAGTACTTC CASKLNEQYF
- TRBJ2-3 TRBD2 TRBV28 TGTGCCAGCCGAAAACCCCGGGGGGGCGCAGATACGCAGTATTTT CASRKPRGGADTQYF
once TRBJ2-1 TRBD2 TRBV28 TGTGCCAGCAGCTCCGCACTAGCGACCGCTTACAATGAGCAGTTCTTC CASSSALATAYNEQFF
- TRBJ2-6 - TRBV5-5 TGTGCCAGCAGCTCCGACAGGTCTGGGGCCAACGTCCTGACTTTC CASSSDRSGANVLTF
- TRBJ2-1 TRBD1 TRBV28 TGTGCCAGCAGCCAACAGGGGGCGTTGGTCTTTGAGCAGTTCTTC CASSQQGALVFEQFF
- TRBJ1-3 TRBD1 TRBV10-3 TGTGCCATCAGCGGGACAGGCCTACCCATATATTTT CAISGTGLPIYF
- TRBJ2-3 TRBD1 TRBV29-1 TGCAGCGCCGAAGGGACAGCCACAGATACGCAGTATTTT CSAEGTATDTQYF
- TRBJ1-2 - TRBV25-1 TGTGCCAGCAGTGATTCCGGGACACCGCCCCAGCAGGGCTACACCTTC CASSDSGTPPQQGYTF
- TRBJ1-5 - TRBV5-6 TGTGCCAGCAGCTTGGCACGGGAGCCGGATCAGCCCCAGCATTTT CASSLAREPDQPQHF
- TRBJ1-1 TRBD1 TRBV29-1 TGCAGCGGTCTGGGACAGGGGAACACTGAAGCTTTCTTT CSGLGQGNTEAFF
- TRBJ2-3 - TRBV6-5 TGTGCCAGCAGTTACTCGGTGCGGGTTAGCACAGATACGCAGTATTTT CASSYSVRVSTDTQYF
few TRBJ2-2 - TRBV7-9 TGTGCCAGCAGCTCGGTGGGACACCTCACCGGGGAGCTGTTTTTT CASSSVGHLTGELFF
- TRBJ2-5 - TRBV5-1 TGCGCCAGCAGGCAATTACTAGGGGAGACCCAGTACTTC CASRQLLGETQYF
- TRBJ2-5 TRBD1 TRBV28 TGTGCCAGCAGCCCGGACAGGGACGGAGGAGAGACCCAGTACTTC CASSPDRDGGETQYF
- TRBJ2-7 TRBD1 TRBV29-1 TGCAGCGTTGAAGCCAGGGGGCGCGGATACGAGCAGTACTTC CSVEARGRGYEQYF
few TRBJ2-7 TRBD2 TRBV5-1 TGCGCCAGCAGCCTCATCCCGACTAGCGGGAGGTTCAACGAGCAGTACTTC CASSLIPTSGRFNEQYF
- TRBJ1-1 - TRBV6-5 TGTGCCAGCAGCCCCCTAAGGGGCACTGAAGCTTTCTTT CASSPLRGTEAFF
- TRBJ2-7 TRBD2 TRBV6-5 TGTGCCAGCAGTACTGGACTAGCGGGGAAGAAGGAGCAGTACTTC CASSTGLAGKKEQYF
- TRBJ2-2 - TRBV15 TGTGCCACCAGCAGAGATGAAGGGGTCCGGGCAGCCGGGGAGCTGTTTTTT CATSRDEGVRAAGELFF